The 13 T cell receptor beta chains in this list originate from one sample, sequenced in a study of T-cell memory formation after mild COVID-19. MiXCR was run by TCRdb on the 5' RACE reads, yielding one entry per CDR3 protein. The data contain about 400,000 distinct CDR3 sequences, roughly 15% of them singletons. Sequencing used PBMCs or a T cell subset sorted from them (not recorded which). Source of these receptors: a young man who had mild COVID-19 (a few samples of this study predate the infection). Cell type and time point are not known.

The chain has TRBV4-1 and TRBJ2-1, with TRBD2 identical over 10 bases. The germline gives CDR1 MGHRA, CDR2 YSYEKL. Trimming cost V 3 bases and J 4 bases; bases outside gene matches: 9. This CDR3 has 17 amino acids. This CDR3 is CASSQVPLAGTYNEQFF. DNA of the CDR3: TGCGCCAGCAGCCAGGTCCCACTAGCGGGGACATACAATGAGCAGTTCTTC.

This clonotype occurred a few times. The chain recombines TRBV7-8 with TRBJ2-7; 8 bases match TRBD2. The CDR3 extends over 14 amino acids. With V trimmed by 5 bases and J by 5 bases, 8 bases remained unmatched. CDR1 and CDR2 from the germline V gene are SGHVS and FQNEAQ. CDR3 loop: CASSGGLALNEQYV. CDR3 nucleotide sequence: TGTGCCAGCAGCGGAGGACTAGCCTTAAACGAGCAGTACGTC.

The chain links TRBV7-2 to TRBJ2-6; no reliable D call. In germline, CDR1 is SGHTA, CDR2 FQGNSA. The CDR3 is 17 amino acids. V dropped 5 bases and J dropped 0 bases, with 14 bases sitting between them. CDR3 protein: CASSLAIQSSGANVLTF. In DNA, the CDR3 is TGTGCCAGCAGCCTGGCGATCCAAAGCTCTGGGGCCAACGTCCTGACTTTC. Using reference TRBV7-2 and TRBJ2-6 for the parts outside the CDR3, the full variable domain is GAGVSQSPSNKVTEKGKDVELRCDPISGHTALYWYRQSLGQGLEFLIYFQGNSAPDKSGLPSDRFSAERTGGSVSTLTIQRTQQEDSAVYLCASSLAIQSSGANVLTFGAGSRLTVL.

V gene TRBV5-6 combines with J gene TRBJ2-2; tentative D call: TRBD1 (6 bases). Germline values: CDR1 SGHDT, CDR2 YYEEEE. CDR3 length: 13 residues. Trimming took 2 bases from V and 6 from J, leaving 8 bases between them. This CDR3 is CASSFGTPGELFF. Written as DNA, the CDR3 is TGTGCCAGCAGCTTTGGGACACCCGGGGAGCTGTTTTTT.

The gene calls are TRBV2 and TRBJ2-1; a possible D gene is TRBD1 (6 bases). The germline gives CDR1 SNHLY, CDR2 FYNNEI. Trimming shortened V by 7 bases and J by 5 bases, and 12 bases separated the two germline ends. CDR3 length: 13 residues. This chain's CDR3 is CASKRDTNNEQFF. The CDR3 DNA reads TGTGCCAGCAAACGGGACACCAACAATGAGCAGTTCTTC.

The rearrangement uses TRBV5-1 and TRBJ2-3; D perhaps matches TRBD2 (5 bases). V gave up 1 base and J gave up 6 bases, with 9 bases separating them. The CDR3 spans 13 residues. Looked up from germline, CDR1 is SGHRS and CDR2 is YFSETQ. The CDR3 coding sequence is TGCGCCAGCAGCTTGAGAGGGCTGGATACGCAGTATTTT. It translates to CASSLRGLDTQYF. Full variable domain (rest looked up from reference TRBV5-1 and TRBJ2-3): KAGVTQTPRYLIKTRGQQVTLSCSPISGHRSVSWYQQTPGQGLQFLFEYFSETQRNKGNFPGRFSGRQFSNSRSEMNVSTLELGDSALYLCASSLRGLDTQYFGPGTRLTVL.

The chain carries TRBV20-1 and TRBJ2-1; D possibly corresponds to TRBD1 (6 bases). Germline CDR1 and CDR2: DFQATT and SNEGSKA (reference sequence). The V end lost 5 bases, the J end lost 9 bases, and 17 bases lay between the germline ends. The CDR3 spans 13 residues. This CDR3 is CSARTGNSAEQFF. DNA of the CDR3: TGCAGTGCTCGTACAGGGAATTCTGCTGAGCAGTTCTTC.

The rearrangement links TRBV29-1 to TRBJ2-1, with D possibly being TRBD1 (5 bases). CDR3 size: 11 residues. Germline CDR1 is SQVTM and CDR2 is ANQGSEA. V shed 6 bases and J shed 14 bases, with 17 bases lying between them. The CDR3: CSVKAGPPEFF. The DNA for the CDR3 is TGCAGCGTAAAGGCAGGGCCCCCGGAGTTCTTC.

The chain links TRBV3-1 to TRBJ2-1; D is unresolved. Looked up from germline, CDR1 is LGHDT and CDR2 is YNNKEL (reference sequence). The CDR3 covers 15 residues. V was pared by 1 base and J by 6 bases, with 13 bases between. The chain's CDR3 is CASSQGGFWANEQFF. CDR3 DNA sequence: TGTGCCAGCAGCCAAGGGGGATTTTGGGCCAATGAGCAGTTCTTC.

In its sample, this clonotype was seen a few times. This rearrangement joins TRBV7-9 to TRBJ1-2, with D maybe TRBD1 (5 bases). Trimming removed 5 bases at V and 1 base at J, with 11 bases between. The length of the CDR3 is 14 residues. Germline CDR1 SEHNR, CDR2 FQNEAQ (reference sequence). The CDR3, as DNA: TGTGCCAGCAGCCCCTGGGACGTTAACTATGGCTACACCTTC. It is translated as CASSPWDVNYGYTF. Full variable domain (missing parts from reference TRBV7-9 and TRBJ1-2): DTGVSQNPRHKITKRGQNVTFRCDPISEHNRLYWYRQTLGQGPEFLTYFQNEAQLEKSRLLSDRFSAERPKGSFSTLEIQRTEQGDSAMYLCASSPWDVNYGYTFGSGTRLTVV.

The V and J genes are TRBV5-1 and TRBJ2-5, with D perhaps TRBD2 (5 bases). CDR3 length: 13 amino acids. CDR1 and CDR2 from the germline V gene are SGHRS and YFSETQ. V was trimmed by 2 bases and J by 2 bases, leaving 7 bases between them. This CDR3 reads CASSFGLQETQYF. The CDR3 DNA reads TGCGCCAGCAGCTTCGGACTTCAAGAGACCCAGTACTTC.

This sequence joins TRBV19 and TRBJ1-2; D gene ambiguous. Germline V gene sequence: CDR1 LNHDA, CDR2 SQIVND (reference sequence). V lost 4 bases, J lost 4 bases, and 13 bases lay in between. This CDR3 is built from 14 residues. In nucleotides, the CDR3 is TGTGCCAGTAGTAAGGAGGGCCGCGGCTATGGCTACACCTTC. Its translation is CASSKEGRGYGYTF.

The chain joins TRBV6-5 to TRBJ1-5; D not resolved. The ends were cut back, 5 bases at V and 9 bases at J, with 14 bases in the middle. Looked up from germline, CDR1 is MNHEY and CDR2 is SVGAGI. This CDR3 has 13 amino acids. The CDR3 region is CASSPSKSVPQHF. The CDR3 DNA sequence: TGTGCCAGCAGTCCCTCGAAGAGTGTGCCCCAGCATTTT.